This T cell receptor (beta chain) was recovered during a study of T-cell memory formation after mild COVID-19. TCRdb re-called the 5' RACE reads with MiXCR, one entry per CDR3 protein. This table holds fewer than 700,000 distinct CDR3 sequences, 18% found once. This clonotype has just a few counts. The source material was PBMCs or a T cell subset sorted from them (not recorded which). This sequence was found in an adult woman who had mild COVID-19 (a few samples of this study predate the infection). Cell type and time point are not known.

The CDR3, as DNA: TGCGCCAGCAGCTTGGGGGTGGTGTTCCAAGAGACCCAGTACTTC. It is translated as CASSLGVVFQETQYF. This chain uses TRBV5-1 with TRBJ2-5; D unresolved. The CDR3 is made up of 15 amino acids. V lost 0 bases and J 1 base, leaving 10 bases between the germline ends. CDR1 and CDR2 (germline): SGHRS, YFSETQ.